A selection of T cell receptor beta chains follows, all from one sample in a study of shared clonotypes between healthy human individuals. TCRdb's copy holds only in-frame clones and misses some; the assay was immunoSEQ multiplex PCR. The repertoire includes approximately 940,000 clones, approximately 76% of them detected once, and about 1.5% sits in the top ten. The sequenced sample consisted of memory CD4+ T cells sorted from blood. The receptors shown here come from a man between 18 and 29 years old in good health. The conserved cysteine and the conserved F or W are not part of the CDR3 here. Each record gives: V gene, J gene, CDR3 protein.

v_gene: TRBV4-3; j_gene: TRBJ2-3; CDR3aa: ASSQEGSARVWGDTQY
v_gene: TRBV7-2; j_gene: TRBJ2-3; CDR3aa: ASSFGTSGARSTDTQY
v_gene: TRBV4-2; j_gene: TRBJ2-7; CDR3aa: ASSLTPLRPGTSGGTYEQY
v_gene: TRBV7-8; j_gene: TRBJ2-1; CDR3aa: ASSLMRSSYNEQF
v_gene: TRBV19; j_gene: TRBJ1-6; CDR3aa: ASSATGGAYNSPLH
v_gene: TRBV7-2; j_gene: TRBJ2-7; CDR3aa: ASSYRQGAQEQY
v_gene: TRBV4-3; j_gene: TRBJ1-2; CDR3aa: ASSHRNYGYT
v_gene: TRBV28; j_gene: TRBJ1-1; CDR3aa: ASRSGTIVAF
v_gene: TRBV9; j_gene: TRBJ2-2; CDR3aa: ASSAQERRRTGELF
v_gene: TRBV6-4; j_gene: TRBJ1-1; CDR3aa: ASKGDESMNTEAF
v_gene: TRBV28; j_gene: TRBJ2-7; CDR3aa: ASSLRQMKSYEQY
v_gene: TRBV5-1; j_gene: TRBJ1-2; CDR3aa: ASSLDRGDGYT
v_gene: TRBV5-4; j_gene: TRBJ2-3; CDR3aa: ASSRQEDTQY
v_gene: TRBV5-4; j_gene: TRBJ2-1; CDR3aa: ASSSGLAGGGNEQF
v_gene: TRBV7-9; j_gene: TRBJ2-7; CDR3aa: ASSLAPRYEQY
v_gene: TRBV10-3; j_gene: TRBJ1-2; CDR3aa: AISEPGAPNYGYT
v_gene: TRBV9; j_gene: TRBJ2-3; CDR3aa: ASTTSGGAADTQY
v_gene: TRBV5-1; j_gene: TRBJ1-1; CDR3aa: ASNRDTLGGTEAF
v_gene: TRBV7-2; j_gene: TRBJ2-1; CDR3aa: ASSLGRVDMF
v_gene: TRBV7-2; j_gene: TRBJ1-5; CDR3aa: ASSLGGRGNQPQH
v_gene: TRBV25-1; j_gene: TRBJ1-3; CDR3aa: ASSEYGGGNTIY
v_gene: TRBV28; j_gene: TRBJ2-7; CDR3aa: ASSPSQGYEQY